Listed here is a single TCR beta chain. Its antigen is not known. This specimen comes from a study of T cell responses to AZD1222 COVID-19 vaccine. Regarding the study as a whole: Vaccine-related CD4 TCRs covered spike, predominating at 160-218 and 743-854. The study sampled repertoires only after the peak T cell response.

Sequencing was performed with immunoSEQ multiplex PCR; in TCRdb, only in-frame clones are kept and a portion is missing. The sample holds about 110,000 clones; over 80% are singletons and the top ten take around 7.5%. The CDR3 contains 13 residues. V lost 0 bases to trimming and J lost 2 bases, with 0 bases between them. Germline V gene data show CDR1 as SGHDT and CDR2 as YYEEEE. The J gene is TRBJ1-6, the V gene TRBV5-6; D call uncertain. The clonotype was recovered from an adult in good health. Specimen: peripheral blood, collected on day 0 of AZD1222 vaccination. The CDR3 bases are TGTGCCAGCAGCTTGGCCTATAATTCACCCCTCCACTTT. Translation gives CASSLAYNSPLHF.